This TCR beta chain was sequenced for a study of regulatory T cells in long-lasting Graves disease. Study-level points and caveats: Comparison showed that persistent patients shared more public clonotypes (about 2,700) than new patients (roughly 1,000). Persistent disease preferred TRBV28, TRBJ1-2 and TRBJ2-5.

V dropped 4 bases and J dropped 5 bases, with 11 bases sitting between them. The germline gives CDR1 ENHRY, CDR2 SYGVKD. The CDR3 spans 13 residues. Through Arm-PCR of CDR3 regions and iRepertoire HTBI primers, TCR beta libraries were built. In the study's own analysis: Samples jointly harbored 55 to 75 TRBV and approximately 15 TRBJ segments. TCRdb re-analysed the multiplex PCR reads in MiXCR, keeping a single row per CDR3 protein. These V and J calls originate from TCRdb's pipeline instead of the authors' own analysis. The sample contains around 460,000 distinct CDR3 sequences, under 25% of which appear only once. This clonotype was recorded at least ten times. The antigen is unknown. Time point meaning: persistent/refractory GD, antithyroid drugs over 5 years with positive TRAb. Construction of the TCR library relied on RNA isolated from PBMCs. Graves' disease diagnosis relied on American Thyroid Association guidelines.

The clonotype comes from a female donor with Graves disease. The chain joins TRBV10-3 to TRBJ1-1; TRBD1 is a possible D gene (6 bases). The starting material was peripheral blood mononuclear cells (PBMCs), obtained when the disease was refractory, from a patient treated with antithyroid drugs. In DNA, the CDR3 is TGTGCCATCAGTGGCGGGACAAATACTGAAGCTTTCTTT. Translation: CAISGGTNTEAFF.